These 14 T cell receptor beta chains originate from one sample sequenced in a study of blood T cell repertoires in COVID-19. Measured with immunoSEQ multiplex PCR; TCRdb has only the in-frame clones, and not every one. The sample has more than 200,000 clones, approximately 84% seen once; the top ten hold 4% to 4.5%. The sequenced sample consisted of peripheral blood. Receptor source: a man in his forties or fifties with acute or convalescent COVID-19.

The CDR3 here is CASKAGPDTQYF. The CDR3, as DNA: TGTGCCTCCAAAGCGGGGCCAGATACGCAGTATTTT. The chain has TRBV21-1 and TRBJ2-3; the table calls TRBD2, which could not be checked here. TRBV21-1 counts as a pseudogene. There are 12 residues in the CDR3.

The chain couples TRBV5-4 to TRBJ1-2; D is ambiguous. The germline V gene encodes CDR1 SGHNT and CDR2 YYREEE (reference sequence). V lost 4 bases to trimming and J lost 5 bases, with 9 bases between them. The CDR3 contains 12 residues. The CDR3 loop reads CASSRLEYGYTF. As DNA, the CDR3 is TGTGCCAGCAGCAGGTTGGAGTATGGCTACACCTTC. The full variable domain, completed using reference TRBV5-4 and TRBJ1-2, is ETGVTQSPTHLIKTRGQQVTLRCSSQSGHNTVSWYQQALGQGPQFIFQYYREEENGRGNFPPRFSGLQFPNYSSELNVNALELDDSALYLCASSRLEYGYTFGSGTRLTVV.

In this sample, this clone turned up once. J is TRBJ1-5 and V is TRBV6-5; D is undetermined. The CDR3 is 15 amino acids. Deletions cut 6 bases from V and 1 base from J, with 13 bases between. Germline CDR1 is MNHEY and CDR2 is SVGAGI. CDR3 sequence: CASSLSPRSNQPQHF. Here the CDR3 DNA reads TGTGCCAGCAGCCTATCTCCCCGGAGCAATCAGCCCCAGCATTTT.

The rearrangement uses TRBV3-1 (or the pseudogene TRBV3-2) and TRBJ1-2; perhaps TRBD1 as D (5 bases). Per the germline V gene, CDR1 is LGHDT and CDR2 is YNNKEL (reference sequence). Trimming shortened V by 2 bases and J by 7 bases, and 11 bases separated the two germline ends. This CDR3 spans 13 amino acids. CDR3 bases: TGTGCCAGCAGCCAATCAGGGCTCGGTGGCTACACCTTC. Protein: CASSQSGLGGYTF.

This clone has a handful of counts. V gene TRBV9 combines with J gene TRBJ1-2; D may be TRBD1 (6 bases). Trimming left V 4 bases short and J 2 bases short, with 18 bases between. From germline, CDR1 is SGDLS and CDR2 YYNGEE. The CDR3 length is 16 residues. The DNA for the CDR3 is TGTGCCAGCAGCAGGAGTGGAGGACAGCCAAACTATGGCTACACCTTC. Translating gives CASSRSGGQPNYGYTF.

In DNA, the CDR3 is TGTGCCAGCAGTCCAAGAACAGGGACGATGGCTAAGTCCTCGAACACTGAAGCTTTCTTT. Its protein product is CASSPRTGTMAKSSNTEAFF. V usage is TRBV7-3 and J usage is TRBJ1-1; tentative D call: TRBD1 (6 bases). Trimming cost V 6 bases and J 1 base, with 30 bases left between them. CDR3 size: 20 residues. Germline V lookup: CDR1 SGHTA, CDR2 FQGTGA. Full variable domain (rest looked up from reference TRBV7-3 and TRBJ1-1): GAGVSQTPSNKVTEKGKYVELRCDPISGHTALYWYRQSLGQGPEFLIYFQGTGAADDSGLPNDRFFAVRPEGSVSTLKIQRTERGDSAVYLCASSPRTGTMAKSSNTEAFFGQGTRLTVV.

The chain is built from TRBV19 and TRBJ1-2; 8 bases are a match to TRBD1. Germline assignment: CDR1 LNHDA and CDR2 SQIVND (reference sequence). This CDR3 contains 13 residues. V dropped 2 bases and J dropped 9; count of bases not matched to a gene: 5. The CDR3 region is CASSIRQGKSYTF. The CDR3 coding sequence is TGTGCCAGTAGTATACGACAGGGGAAGAGCTACACCTTC.

This chain connects TRBV5-8 to TRBJ1-2; possible D gene TRBD1, 6 bases. Germline V gene data show CDR1 as SGHTS and CDR2 as YDEGEE. The CDR3 covers 15 residues. V gave up 0 bases and J gave up 2 bases, with 11 bases separating them. CDR3 loop: CASSLEVGGNYGYTF. The DNA for the CDR3 is TGTGCCAGCAGCTTGGAAGTAGGGGGAAACTATGGCTACACCTTC.

V usage is TRBV9 and J usage is TRBJ2-1, with a possible D match to TRBD1 (6 bases). The CDR3 runs 17 residues. Germline assignment: CDR1 SGDLS and CDR2 YYNGEE. V dropped 4 bases and J dropped 4 bases, with 21 bases sitting between them. The DNA for the CDR3 is TGTGCCAGCAGCCCCATACAGGGTGGGGCCTTATACAATGAGCAGTTCTTC. This translates into CASSPIQGGALYNEQFF.

This CDR3 is CASSWGGWTSGANVLTF. The CDR3 DNA is TGCGCCAGCAGCTGGGGAGGATGGACCTCTGGGGCCAACGTCCTGACTTTC. The chain is built from TRBV5-1 and TRBJ2-6; TRBD2 is a possible D gene (6 bases). The CDR3 is made up of 17 amino acids. Germline V gene lookup returns CDR1 SGHRS and CDR2 YFSETQ. The V end was cut by 3 bases, the J end by 0 bases, with 13 bases between. Looking up the rest from reference TRBV5-1 and TRBJ2-6 gives the full variable domain: KAGVTQTPRYLIKTRGQQVTLSCSPISGHRSVSWYQQTPGQGLQFLFEYFSETQRNKGNFPGRFSGRQFSNSRSEMNVSTLELGDSALYLCASSWGGWTSGANVLTFGAGSRLTVL.

The J gene is TRBJ1-2, the V gene TRBV7-9; TRBD1 is a possible D gene (5 bases). The germline V and J ends were trimmed by 4 bases and 2 bases, with 5 bases remaining between them. The CDR3 runs 12 residues. Looked up from germline, CDR1 is SEHNR and CDR2 is FQNEAQ (reference sequence). CDR3 protein: CASSSGNYGYTF. The CDR3 nucleotides are TGTGCCAGCAGCTCAGGGAACTATGGCTACACCTTC.

The gene calls are TRBV10-1 and TRBJ1-1; D not certain. The germline V and J ends were trimmed by 3 bases and 1 base, with 12 bases remaining between them. This CDR3 spans 15 amino acids. Looked up from germline, CDR1 is WNHNN and CDR2 is SYGVQD (reference sequence). CDR3 nucleotides: TGCGCCAGCAGTGATCCGGACTCAGGGAACACTGAAGCTTTCTTT. Encoded protein: CASSDPDSGNTEAFF.

For the CDR3, the DNA is TGTGCCAGCAGCTTCGTTGAGACTGCAGACGGGTATTTT. Its translation is CASSFVETADGYF. The chain carries TRBV7-8 and TRBJ2-3; D uncertain. The germline gives CDR1 SGHVS, CDR2 FQNEAQ. The CDR3 sequence is 13 residues long. Trimming left V 3 bases short and J 14 bases short, with 18 bases between.

The chain combines TRBV24-1 with TRBJ2-1; D remains ambiguous. The CDR3 has 19 amino acids. V lost 1 base to trimming and J lost 5 bases, with 23 bases between them. Germline CDR1 reads KGHDR; CDR2 reads SFDVKD. The CDR3 protein is CATSDFSIEPKWADNEQFF. The CDR3 region has the DNA TGTGCCACCAGTGATTTTAGTATCGAGCCGAAATGGGCCGACAATGAGCAGTTCTTC.